The 13 T cell receptor beta chains below were found in one sample sequenced in a study of beta chain features in type 1 diabetes. Sequenced material consisted of expressed TCRB transcripts (all of the isolated RNA was reverse transcribed). Clones were read by immunoSEQ multiplex PCR, and TCRdb kept only the in-frame ones, dropping some. The sample lists under 300,000 clones; about 8.5% were seen once. Sequencing was carried out using central memory CD4+ T cells from blood. These receptors were taken from a woman in her late teens or twenties in good health.

The chain has TRBV19 and TRBJ2-6, with 8 nucleotides matching TRBD1. Germline V CDR1 and CDR2: LNHDA, SQIVND (reference sequence). The V and J ends lost 9 bases and 0 bases, in that order; junction bases with no gene match: 4. CDR3 length equals 15 residues. The CDR3 spells CASRDRSSGANVLTF. CDR3 in DNA: TGTGCCAGCCGGGACAGGAGCTCTGGGGCCAACGTCCTGACTTTC.

This clone was counted only a few times. CDR3 nucleotides: TGTGCCAGCAGTTACTCGTGGCAGGGGTCGCGGGAAAAACTGTTTTTT. Translating it yields CASSYSWQGSREKLFF. J is TRBJ1-4 and V is TRBV6-5, with D possibly being TRBD1 (6 bases). The CDR3 has 16 residues. The germline V gene has CDR1 MNHEY and CDR2 SVGAGI. Trimming took 0 bases from V and 8 from J, leaving 16 bases between them.

This chain connects TRBV5-1 to TRBJ2-7, with D possibly matching TRBD1 (5 bases). V was cut by 4 bases and J by 2 bases, with 10 bases left in between. The CDR3 contains 13 residues. Germline CDR1 is SGHRS and CDR2 is YFSETQ. CDR3 coding DNA: TGCGCCAGCAGCACCAGGGATCCCTACGAGCAGTACGTC. It yields the protein CASSTRDPYEQYV.

In its sample, this clone was seen a few times. No conserved phenylalanine or tryptophan ends this CDR3, so it is likely a read error. The DNA is left out, because the CDR3 cannot be placed on it with certainty; the CDR3 is given as TCRdb lists it. The chain is built from TRBV23-1 and TRBJ1-1. TRBV23-1 falls under the ORF class, with uncertain function. From its first to its last residue, the CDR3 has 10 amino acids. The CDR3 region is CASSQRDLGV.

This rearrangement joins TRBV7-2 to TRBJ2-3, with a weak D call TRBD1 (5 bases). There are 16 residues in the CDR3. Germline-derived CDR1 and CDR2 are SGHTA and FQGNSA. Between the trimmed V and J ends, which lost 1 base and 2 bases, there was a span of 13 bases. The DNA of the CDR3 is TGTGCCAGCAGCTTAGATGATGCAGGGTTCACAGATACGCAGTATTTT. Protein: CASSLDDAGFTDTQYF.

This chain joins TRBV7-2 and TRBJ2-1, with 12 bases identical to TRBD1. Germline CDR1 is SGHTA and CDR2 is FQGNSA. The CDR3 consists of 16 residues. Losses at the gene ends were 3 bases for V and 10 bases for J; bases not matched to a gene: 10. The CDR3 region is CASSLAPGQGAMEQFF. The CDR3 coding sequence is TGTGCCAGCAGCTTGGCCCCGGGACAGGGGGCCATGGAGCAGTTCTTC.

A few counts support this clone. The rearrangement joins TRBV4-1 to TRBJ1-1; D might be TRBD1 (6 bases). Germline lookup yields CDR1 MGHRA and CDR2 YSYEKL. V shed 0 bases and J shed 5 bases, with 13 bases lying between them. CDR3 length equals 15 residues. The CDR3 loop is CASSQEEGGWTEAFF. The CDR3 nucleotides are TGCGCCAGCAGCCAAGAAGAAGGGGGGTGGACTGAAGCTTTCTTT.

In its sample, this clone was seen a few times. The J gene is TRBJ2-5, the V gene TRBV28; perhaps D is TRBD1 or TRBD2 (5 bases each). This CDR3 spans 14 amino acids. Germline CDR1 reads MDHEN; CDR2 reads SYDVKM. V lost 8 bases and J 0 bases, leaving 13 bases between the germline ends. In DNA, the CDR3 is TGTGCCAGCGGGGGTCGGGCGGACCAAGAGACCCAGTACTTC. This gives the protein CASGGRADQETQYF. Filled out from reference TRBV28 and TRBJ2-5, the complete variable domain reads DVKVTQSSRYLVKRTGEKVFLECVQDMDHENMFWYRQDPGLGLRLIYFSYDVKMKEKGDIPEGYSVSREKKERFSLILESASTNQTSMYLCASGGRADQETQYFGPGTRLLVL.

CDR3 residues: CASSQGPGGAKNIQYF. As DNA, the CDR3 is TGTGCCAGCAGCCAAGGGCCGGGGGGGGCCAAAAACATTCAGTACTTC. The J gene is TRBJ2-4, the V gene TRBV4-2; 8 nucleotides match TRBD2. The CDR3 is made up of 16 amino acids. Germline values: CDR1 LGHNA, CDR2 YNFKEQ. With 1 base clipped from V and 1 base from J, the junction kept 3 bases outside the gene matches.

V and J are TRBV27 and TRBJ2-6; TRBD1 aligns across 9 bases. From germline, CDR1 is MNHEY and CDR2 SMNVEV (reference sequence). This CDR3 region has 15 residues. V shed 6 bases, J shed 4 bases, and the junction held 4 bases outside the gene matches. In DNA form, the CDR3 reads TGTGCCAGCAGGACAGGGGGACCCGGGGCCAACGTCCTGACTTTC. It translates to CASRTGGPGANVLTF.

A few counts support this clone. This chain links TRBV4-2 with TRBJ1-2; D remains ambiguous. Trimming pared 0 bases from V and 5 bases from J, leaving 13 bases between. From germline, CDR1 is LGHNA and CDR2 YNFKEQ. CDR3 size: 15 residues. The CDR3 DNA is TGTGCCAGCAGCCAAGATTGGGAGAGGACGTATGGCTACACCTTC. Protein sequence: CASSQDWERTYGYTF.

This rearrangement joins TRBV18 to TRBJ2-5, with a weak D call TRBD2 (5 bases). The CDR3 has 14 residues. Trimming left V 6 bases short and J 5 bases short, with 16 bases between. Per the germline V gene, CDR1 is KGHSH and CDR2 is LQKENI. CDR3 sequence (DNA): TGTGCCAGCTCTCCAACTCCGGGGTTGGAGACCCAGTACTTC. Translating gives CASSPTPGLETQYF.

This clone was detected only a few times. The CDR3 DNA follows: TGCAGCGTTTACCGGGGAGAGGCCTATGGCTACACCTTC. Protein product: CSVYRGEAYGYTF. J is TRBJ1-2 and V is TRBV29-1; D gene ambiguous. CDR1 SQVTM and CDR2 ANQGSEA come from the germline V gene. V was cut by 5 bases and J by 4 bases, with 14 bases left in between. There are 13 residues in the CDR3.